The clone carrying this T cell receptor (beta chain) turned up a few times. Its antigen is not known. This CDR3 spans 13 amino acids. Trimming pared 7 bases from V and 4 bases from J, leaving 13 bases between. Germline V CDR1 and CDR2: LGHNT, FRNRAP. This sample is part of a study of cytomegalovirus exposure and HLA in healthy donors. Vbeta (60) and Jbeta (13) primers were used in the PCR. Here immunoSEQ multiplex PCR was the method, and the copy in TCRdb shows in-frame clones only, minus some. Of 100,000 to 150,000 clones in the sample, roughly 80% were seen once. Broader study findings: A later analysis linked some 17,000 TCR beta sequences to HLA alleles at 0.05 false discovery rate.

The sequence was obtained from a woman in her 40s in good health and CMV-seronegative. The chain combines TRBV12-5 with TRBJ1-1; D is unclear. Sequencing used PBMCs. For the CDR3, the DNA is TGTGCTAGTGCCCTGGAGGGTGGCACTGAAGCTTTCTTT. Translating it yields CASALEGGTEAFF. The whole variable domain, remainder taken from reference TRBV12-5 and TRBJ1-1, is DARVTQTPRHKVTEMGQEVTMRCQPILGHNTVFWYRQTMMQGLELLAYFRNRAPLDDSGMPKDRFSAEMPDATLATLKIQPSEPRDSAVYFCASALEGGTEAFFGQGTRLTVV.